A selection of T cell receptor beta chains follows, all from one sample in a study of PD-L1 blockade in urothelial cancer. The table came from immunoSEQ multiplex PCR; TCRdb's copy has only in-frame clones and leaves some out. The table has more than 85,000 clones, about 90% seen once. Here the sequenced sample was PBMCs, taken around atezolizumab (anti-PD-L1) treatment. These receptors were collected from a woman aged 80 or older with urothelial cancer. The CDR3 runs from the conserved cysteine through the conserved F or W. The D gene is left open where the match is weak. Size is stated for part of the rows, as once, few or many counts, or as a class when the clone is expanded.

CDR3 DNA: TGTGCCAGCAGCTTAGGGCAGGGGGGAGCAGAGACCCAGTACTTC; CDR3 protein: CASSLGQGGAETQYF; clone size: .; J gene: TRBJ2-5; D gene: .; V gene: TRBV7-3
CDR3 DNA: TGTGCCACACGGACCGGGACAGGGTTTCCTAATGAAAAACTGTTTTTT; CDR3 protein: CATRTGTGFPNEKLFF; clone size: .; J gene: TRBJ1-4; D gene: TRBD1; V gene: TRBV28
CDR3 DNA: TGTGCCAGCAGCTTCTCCAGCGGGACGTTCAATGAGCAGTTCTTC; CDR3 protein: CASSFSSGTFNEQFF; clone size: .; J gene: TRBJ2-1; D gene: TRBD2; V gene: TRBV7-3
CDR3 DNA: TGTGCCAGCAGCTCCCGGACAGGGAAGGGAGAGACCCAGTACTTC; CDR3 protein: CASSSRTGKGETQYF; clone size: .; J gene: TRBJ2-5; D gene: TRBD1; V gene: TRBV5-6
CDR3 DNA: TGTGCCTGGAGACTAGCGGGAGGGTTGCATACGCAGTATTTT; CDR3 protein: CAWRLAGGLHTQYF; clone size: .; J gene: TRBJ2-3; D gene: TRBD2; V gene: TRBV30
CDR3 DNA: TGTGCCAGCAGCTTTTCCGGTACCTACGAGCAGTACTTC; CDR3 protein: CASSFSGTYEQYF; clone size: .; J gene: TRBJ2-7; D gene: .; V gene: TRBV5-4
CDR3 DNA: TGCAGCCAACGGGCCGGGACTAGCGTCGATACGCAGTATTTT; CDR3 protein: CSQRAGTSVDTQYF; clone size: .; J gene: TRBJ2-3; D gene: TRBD2; V gene: TRBV29-1
CDR3 DNA: TGCGCCAGCAGCTTGGCCCCGGGAGCGGGTCCCAATGAGCAGTTCTTC; CDR3 protein: CASSLAPGAGPNEQFF; clone size: .; J gene: TRBJ2-1; D gene: .; V gene: TRBV5-1
CDR3 DNA: TGTGCCAGCAGTTTCAGTCCGAATTCTGAAGCTTTCTTT; CDR3 protein: CASSFSPNSEAFF; clone size: .; J gene: TRBJ1-1; D gene: .; V gene: TRBV28
CDR3 DNA: TGTGCCACCAGCCCGGGGTACGATACGCAGTATTTT; CDR3 protein: CATSPGYDTQYF; clone size: .; J gene: TRBJ2-3; D gene: .; V gene: TRBV15
CDR3 DNA: TGTGCCAGCAGCCCAGTTGGGCAGCACAATGGCTACACCTTC; CDR3 protein: CASSPVGQHNGYTF; clone size: .; J gene: TRBJ1-2; D gene: .; V gene: TRBV9
CDR3 DNA: TGCGCCAGCAGCGGAGGGGCGGGGAACACTGAAGCTTTCTTT; CDR3 protein: CASSGGAGNTEAFF; clone size: .; J gene: TRBJ1-1; D gene: .; V gene: TRBV5-1
CDR3 DNA: TGTGCCAGCAGTTGGGACAATTCCTACGAGCAGTACTTC; CDR3 protein: CASSWDNSYEQYF; clone size: .; J gene: TRBJ2-7; D gene: .; V gene: TRBV28
CDR3 DNA: TGTGCCAGGTATTACGAGCAGTACTTC; CDR3 protein: CARYYEQYF; clone size: .; J gene: TRBJ2-7; D gene: .; V gene: TRBV6-5
CDR3 DNA: TGTGCCAGCAGCTCAGAGGGGGGGAAGTACTTC; CDR3 protein: CASSSEGGKYF; clone size: .; J gene: TRBJ2-7; D gene: .; V gene: TRBV9
CDR3 DNA: TGTGCCAGCAGCCAAGACAGAGGCGGGCAAGACGAGCAGTACTTC; CDR3 protein: CASSQDRGGQDEQYF; clone size: .; J gene: TRBJ2-7; D gene: .; V gene: TRBV4-2
CDR3 DNA: TGTGCCAGCAGCGCCAATGACAGGTTCAATGAGCAGTTCTTC; CDR3 protein: CASSANDRFNEQFF; clone size: .; J gene: TRBJ2-1; D gene: .; V gene: TRBV28
CDR3 DNA: TGTGCCAGCAGCTCTTCTCCCGGGACAGTACCAGATACGCAGTATTTT; CDR3 protein: CASSSSPGTVPDTQYF; clone size: .; J gene: TRBJ2-3; D gene: TRBD1; V gene: TRBV9
CDR3 DNA: TGTGCCAGCAGACTAACAGGGACGAACACTGAAGCTTTCTTT; CDR3 protein: CASRLTGTNTEAFF; clone size: .; J gene: TRBJ1-1; D gene: .; V gene: TRBV5-4
CDR3 DNA: TGCAGCGCGGCGACAGTGAACACCGGGGAGCTGTTTTTT; CDR3 protein: CSAATVNTGELFF; clone size: .; J gene: TRBJ2-2; D gene: .; V gene: TRBV29-1
CDR3 DNA: TGCGCCAGCAGCTTGGGCAGGGGGGAAAAACTGTTTTTT; CDR3 protein: CASSLGRGEKLFF; clone size: .; J gene: TRBJ1-4; D gene: TRBD1; V gene: TRBV5-1
CDR3 DNA: TGTGCCAGCAGCCAAGAAGACAGACAGAACACTGAAGCTTTCTTT; CDR3 protein: CASSQEDRQNTEAFF; clone size: .; J gene: TRBJ1-1; D gene: .; V gene: TRBV4-2
CDR3 DNA: TGTGCCAGCAGCACCCGGCGGAACTATGGCTACACCTTC; CDR3 protein: CASSTRRNYGYTF; clone size: .; J gene: TRBJ1-2; D gene: .; V gene: TRBV5-4
CDR3 DNA: TGTGCCAGCAGCTTAAACGCCGGAGGCTACGAGCAGTACTTC; CDR3 protein: CASSLNAGGYEQYF; clone size: .; J gene: TRBJ2-7; D gene: .; V gene: TRBV11-2
CDR3 DNA: TGTGCCAGCTCACCAGCCACAGACTATGGCTACACCTTC; CDR3 protein: CASSPATDYGYTF; clone size: .; J gene: TRBJ1-2; D gene: .; V gene: TRBV18
CDR3 DNA: TGTGCCAGCAGCGCACACCTTGAGGGAGGGAACAATGAGCAGTTCTTC; CDR3 protein: CASSAHLEGGNNEQFF; clone size: .; J gene: TRBJ2-1; D gene: TRBD2; V gene: TRBV9
CDR3 DNA: TGTGCCAGCAGCGTTTCGGGGGTAGGCGAGCAGTACTTC; CDR3 protein: CASSVSGVGEQYF; clone size: .; J gene: TRBJ2-7; D gene: .; V gene: TRBV9
CDR3 DNA: TGTGCCAGCAGCGTCGCGGACGCCGGCGGGGGTGGCTACACCTTC; CDR3 protein: CASSVADAGGGGYTF; clone size: .; J gene: TRBJ1-2; D gene: .; V gene: TRBV9
CDR3 DNA: TGTGCCAGCAGCGTAGGGCAAAGCTCCTACGAGCAGTACTTC; CDR3 protein: CASSVGQSSYEQYF; clone size: .; J gene: TRBJ2-7; D gene: .; V gene: TRBV9
CDR3 DNA: TGTGCCAGCAGCTCCTTCCAGAGGGAGGTTAATCAGCCCCAGCATTTT; CDR3 protein: CASSSFQREVNQPQHF; clone size: .; J gene: TRBJ1-5; D gene: .; V gene: TRBV7-8
CDR3 DNA: TGTGCCACCAGCAGCTCACTAGCGGGAGTATTCCACGAGCAGTACTTC; CDR3 protein: CATSSSLAGVFHEQYF; clone size: .; J gene: TRBJ2-7; D gene: TRBD2; V gene: TRBV15
CDR3 DNA: TGTGCCAGCAGTTACTCGTGGGAGCCTCGGAGGACTGAAGCTTTCTTT; CDR3 protein: CASSYSWEPRRTEAFF; clone size: .; J gene: TRBJ1-1; D gene: .; V gene: TRBV6-6
CDR3 DNA: TGTGCCAGTAAGCAAGGCCTAGCACCGGTTAATCAGCCCCAGCATTTT; CDR3 protein: CASKQGLAPVNQPQHF; clone size: .; J gene: TRBJ1-5; D gene: .; V gene: TRBV19
CDR3 DNA: TGTGCCAGCTCACCACCGATGGGACAAGGCTCCTTTGGCACAGATACGCAGTATTTT; CDR3 protein: CASSPPMGQGSFGTDTQYF; clone size: .; J gene: TRBJ2-3; D gene: .; V gene: TRBV18
CDR3 DNA: TGTGCCAGCAGCTCCGGTTACGGCAGGGCCCAAGAGACCCAGTACTTC; CDR3 protein: CASSSGYGRAQETQYF; clone size: once; J gene: TRBJ2-5; D gene: .; V gene: TRBV5-4
CDR3 DNA: TGCGCCAGCAGCTCTACTAGCGGGAGACTGGAGACCCAGTACTTC; CDR3 protein: CASSSTSGRLETQYF; clone size: .; J gene: TRBJ2-5; D gene: TRBD2; V gene: TRBV5-1
CDR3 DNA: TGCAGCGCCAGGACTAGCGGGAGTCACGAGCAGTACTTC; CDR3 protein: CSARTSGSHEQYF; clone size: .; J gene: TRBJ2-7; D gene: TRBD2; V gene: TRBV29-1
CDR3 DNA: TGTGCCAGCTCGCCCGGGACAGACAACTATGGCTACACCTTC; CDR3 protein: CASSPGTDNYGYTF; clone size: .; J gene: TRBJ1-2; D gene: TRBD1; V gene: TRBV18